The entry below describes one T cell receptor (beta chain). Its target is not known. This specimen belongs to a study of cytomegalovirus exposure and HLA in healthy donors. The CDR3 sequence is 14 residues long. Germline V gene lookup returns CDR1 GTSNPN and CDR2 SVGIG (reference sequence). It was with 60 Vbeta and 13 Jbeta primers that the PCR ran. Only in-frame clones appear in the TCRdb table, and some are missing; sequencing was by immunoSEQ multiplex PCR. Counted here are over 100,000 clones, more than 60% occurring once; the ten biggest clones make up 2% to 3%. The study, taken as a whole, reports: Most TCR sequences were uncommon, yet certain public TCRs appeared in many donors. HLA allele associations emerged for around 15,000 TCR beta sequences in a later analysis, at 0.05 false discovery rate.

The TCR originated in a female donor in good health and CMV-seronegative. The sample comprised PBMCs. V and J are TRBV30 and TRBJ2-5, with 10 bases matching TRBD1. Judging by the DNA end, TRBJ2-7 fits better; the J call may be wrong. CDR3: CAWSRTGTGDEQYF. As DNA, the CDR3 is TGTGCCTGGTCTCGTACCGGGACAGGGGACGAGCAGTACTTC.